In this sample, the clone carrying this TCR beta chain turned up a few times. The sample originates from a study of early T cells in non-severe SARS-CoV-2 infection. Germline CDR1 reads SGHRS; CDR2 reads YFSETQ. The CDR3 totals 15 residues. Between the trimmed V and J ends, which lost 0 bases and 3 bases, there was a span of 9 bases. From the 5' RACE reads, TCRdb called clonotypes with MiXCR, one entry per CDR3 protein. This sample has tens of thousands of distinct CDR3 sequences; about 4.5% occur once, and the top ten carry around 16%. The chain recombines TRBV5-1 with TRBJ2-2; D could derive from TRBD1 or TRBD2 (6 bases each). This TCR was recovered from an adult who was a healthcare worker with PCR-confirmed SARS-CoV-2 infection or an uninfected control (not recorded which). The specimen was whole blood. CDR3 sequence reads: CASSLAGGDTGELFF. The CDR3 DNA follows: TGCGCCAGCAGCTTGGCCGGGGGCGACACCGGGGAGCTGTTTTTT. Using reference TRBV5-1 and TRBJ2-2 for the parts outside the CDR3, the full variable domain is KAGVTQTPRYLIKTRGQQVTLSCSPISGHRSVSWYQQTPGQGLQFLFEYFSETQRNKGNFPGRFSGRQFSNSRSEMNVSTLELGDSALYLCASSLAGGDTGELFFGEGSRLTVL.